These 16 T cell receptor beta chains came from one sample sequenced in a study of blood T cell repertoires in COVID-19. The data were produced by immunoSEQ multiplex PCR, yet TCRdb's version contains in-frame clones alone and is incomplete. The table has 260,000 or so clones, 65% to 90% seen once; the top ten hold around 16%. The sample taken for sequencing was PBMCs or T cells enriched from blood (not recorded which). Receptors were obtained from a young man who had recovered from COVID-19.

The V and J genes are TRBV4-2 and TRBJ2-4; 8 positions match TRBD2. Germline V gene sequence: CDR1 LGHNA, CDR2 YNFKEQ. This CDR3 comprises 14 residues. V lost 0 bases to trimming and J lost 13 bases; unmatched junction nucleotides: 8. The CDR3 region is CASSQEKNGGVQYF. CDR3 nucleotides: TGTGCCAGCAGCCAAGAAAAGAACGGGGGGGTCCAGTACTTC.

This chain connects TRBV7-9 to TRBJ2-1; TRBD2 is a possible D gene (6 bases). Trimming cost V 4 bases and J 7 bases, with 14 bases left between them. From germline, CDR1 is SEHNR and CDR2 FQNEAQ (reference sequence). The CDR3 runs to 14 residues. The CDR3 sequence is CASSSSSVGNEQFF. CDR3 nucleotides: TGTGCCAGCAGCTCCTCTAGCGTTGGAAATGAGCAGTTCTTC. The full variable domain, in which reference TRBV7-9 and TRBJ2-1 provide the parts outside the CDR3, is DTGVSQNPRHKITKRGQNVTFRCDPISEHNRLYWYRQTLGQGPEFLTYFQNEAQLEKSRLLSDRFSAERPKGSFSTLEIQRTEQGDSAMYLCASSSSSVGNEQFFGPGTRLTVL.

This chain uses TRBV9 with TRBJ2-1; 8 bases align to TRBD2. From germline, CDR1 is SGDLS and CDR2 YYNGEE. Trimming removed 0 bases from V and 6 bases from J; junction bases left unmatched: 8. CDR3 size: 16 residues. CDR3 region: CASSVAGVAGSNEQFF. CDR3 nucleotide sequence: TGTGCCAGCAGCGTAGCTGGGGTAGCGGGAAGCAATGAGCAGTTCTTC.

The J gene is TRBJ1-5, the V gene TRBV28; TRBD1 agrees at 9 bases. The germline CDR1 and CDR2 sequences are MDHEN and SYDVKM. Unmatched junction bases numbered 10, after V lost 7 bases and J lost 6 bases. There are 15 residues in the CDR3. The CDR3 spells CASILGTGRTQPQHF. The CDR3 nucleotides read TGTGCCAGCATTCTTGGGACAGGGCGTACTCAGCCCCAGCATTTT.

The genes are TRBV24-1 and TRBJ1-5, with TRBD1 matching over 8 bases. V dropped 0 bases and J dropped 3; count of bases not matched to a gene: 6. Germline-derived CDR1 and CDR2 are KGHDR and SFDVKD. This CDR3 comprises 17 residues. The chain's CDR3 is CATSDLQRDRYNQPQHF. CDR3 in DNA: TGTGCCACCAGTGATTTGCAAAGGGACAGGTACAATCAGCCCCAGCATTTT.

The chain is built from TRBV30 and TRBJ2-7; D is unresolved. Trimming stripped 0 bases from V and 1 base from J, with 4 bases between. CDR3 length equals 12 residues. Germline V lookup: CDR1 GTSNPN, CDR2 SVGIG (reference sequence). Here the CDR3 reads CAWSVLSYEQYF. Here the CDR3 DNA reads TGTGCCTGGAGTGTACTATCCTACGAGCAGTACTTC. The whole variable domain, filled in from reference TRBV30 and TRBJ2-7, reads SQTIHQWPATLVQPVGSPLSLECTVEGTSNPNLYWYRQAAGRGLQLLFYSVGIGQISSEVPQNLSASRPQDRQFILSSKKLLLSDSGFYLCAWSVLSYEQYFGPGTRLTVT.

This clone was seen a few times. The same CDR3 is also encoded by other DNA sequences in this sample. This chain links TRBV30 with TRBJ1-5; unclear D gene. V was shortened by 1 base and J by 0 bases, with 4 bases between the two germline ends. Germline V gene data show CDR1 as GTSNPN and CDR2 as SVGIG (reference sequence). CDR3 size: 13 residues. The DNA of the CDR3 is TGTGCCTGGAGTGGCGGTAGCAATCAGCCCCAGCATTTT. This translates into CAWSGGSNQPQHF.

V usage is TRBV5-1 and J usage is TRBJ2-2, with 16 bases aligning to TRBD2. The CDR3 is 21 residues long. V gave up 0 bases and J gave up 5 bases; unmatched junction bases: 13. Looked up from germline, CDR1 is SGHRS and CDR2 is YFSETQ. CDR3 region: CASSLAKGTSGGALRTGELFF. The CDR3 DNA reads TGCGCCAGCAGCTTGGCCAAGGGGACTAGCGGGGGGGCGTTGCGGACCGGGGAGCTGTTTTTT.

This chain joins TRBV2 and TRBJ2-1; 13 nucleotides match TRBD2. CDR3 length: 15 amino acids. The trim removed 6 bases at V and 8 bases at J, leaving 7 bases unmatched. CDR1 SNHLY and CDR2 FYNNEI come from the germline V gene. In DNA, the CDR3 is TGTGCCAGCAGATGGGGACTAGCGGGACTCGATGAGCAGTTCTTC. Encoded protein: CASRWGLAGLDEQFF. The full variable domain, completed using reference TRBV2 and TRBJ2-1, is EPEVTQTPSHQVTQMGQEVILRCVPISNHLYFYWYRQILGQKVEFLVSFYNNEISEKSEIFDDQFSVERPDGSNFTLKIRSTKLEDSAMYFCASRWGLAGLDEQFFGPGTRLTVL.

The chain joins TRBV12-3 or TRBV12-4 to TRBJ2-7, with TRBD1 matching 8 bases. With 4 bases clipped from V and 4 bases from J, the junction kept 3 bases outside the gene matches. This CDR3 is 13 amino acids long. CDR3 sequence (DNA): TGTGCCAGCAGTTCACAGGGGGGATACGAGCAGTACTTC. The encoded protein is CASSSQGGYEQYF.

The V and J genes are TRBV4-1 and TRBJ2-6, with 7 positions matching TRBD1. With 6 bases clipped from V and 0 bases from J, the junction kept 14 bases outside the gene matches. Germline loops: CDR1 MGHRA, CDR2 YSYEKL. The CDR3 has 19 residues. CDR3 DNA sequence: TGCGCCAGCAGGGCTACACCGGGACAGTCGATCTCTGGGGCCAACGTCCTGACTTTC. Translated, it gives CASRATPGQSISGANVLTF.

The rearrangement links TRBV19 to TRBJ2-7, with 10 bases aligning to TRBD1. Germline values: CDR1 LNHDA, CDR2 SQIVND (reference sequence). The J segment lost 2 bases and the V segment lost 2 bases, leaving 6 bases of the junction unmatched. The CDR3 is 16 residues long. This CDR3 is CASSISPGQGTYEQYF. The CDR3 DNA sequence: TGTGCCAGTAGTATATCCCCGGGACAGGGGACCTACGAGCAGTACTTC.

The chain carries TRBV4-2 and TRBJ2-3; TRBD2 might be the D (6 bases). Trimming removed 0 bases at V and 2 bases at J, with 15 bases between. Germline CDR1 LGHNA, CDR2 YNFKEQ. The CDR3 extends over 17 amino acids. The CDR3 sequence is CASSQDWGVGDTDTQYF. The CDR3 bases are TGTGCCAGCAGCCAAGATTGGGGGGTGGGGGACACAGATACGCAGTATTTT.

This chain uses TRBV29-1 with TRBJ1-1; D gene unclear. The CDR3 sequence is 11 residues long. Germline V gene sequence: CDR1 SQVTM, CDR2 ANQGSEA. Trimming removed 3 bases at V and 3 bases at J, with 5 bases between. CDR3 loop: CSVDHDTEAFF. The CDR3 DNA reads TGCAGCGTTGACCATGACACTGAAGCTTTCTTT.

This clone appeared a few times. Distinct nucleotide sequences in the sample also encode this CDR3. The chain employs TRBV7-9 and TRBJ2-2; 7 nucleotides match TRBD1. Trimming removed 5 bases from V and 1 base from J; junction bases left unmatched: 1. From germline, CDR1 is SEHNR and CDR2 FQNEAQ (reference sequence). This CDR3 is 14 amino acids long. CDR3 residues: CASSRQGNTGELFF. The CDR3 coding sequence is TGTGCCAGCAGCCGACAGGGGAACACCGGGGAGCTGTTTTTT.

This clone appeared a few times. V and J are TRBV4-2 and TRBJ2-2, with TRBD2 as a possible D gene (5 bases). V was cut by 4 bases and J by 0 bases, with 9 bases left in between. Germline V gene lookup returns CDR1 LGHNA and CDR2 YNFKEQ. This CDR3 spans 15 amino acids. DNA of the CDR3: TGTGCCAGCAGCCCCACCGGGGCGAACACCGGGGAGCTGTTTTTT. Amino acid sequence: CASSPTGANTGELFF.